What follows is one TCR beta chain and its context. Its cognate antigen has yet to be identified. Base-call qualities are not available, and no considerably larger clone is one nucleotide away. The V end gives up 4 bases and the J end 4 bases, leaving 3 bases in the junction not matched to a gene. From the germline V gene, CDR1 is KGHSH and CDR2 is LQKENI. From the cysteine through the phenylalanine, the CDR3 covers 14 amino acids. Kept here is only the CDR3 DNA, which spans 42 bases and is read in frame from base 1. The sample originates from a study of blood T cell repertoires in COVID-19 (dated by TCRdb to the early 2020s). About the full investigation: Samples covering the acute and convalescent phases of COVID-19 were provided by collaborators in the United States, Italy and Spain. The material from the prospective study consisted of cDNA or gDNA derived from T cells, B-cell-depleted T cells, or PBMCs. Subjects who had been exposed to COVID-19, were actively infected with it, or had recovered from it provided the deeply sampled blood TCRbeta repertoires that made up the dataset. A freely available public database, intended as a resource for researchers studying the immune response to SARS-CoV-2, is where the repertoires were released. Samples were obtained from the ongoing ImmuneRACE study (first 160 participants) and from 1,254 subjects provided by 6 global collaborators. The sample metadata nearly always contained a de-identified subject ID, COVID-19 status, age in years and sex. Where available, HLA class I and class II types were obtained from metadata supplied by the sample provider rather than from assay-based typing.

Whole blood was collected in K2EDTA tubes by collaborating institutions according to the institutions' own protocols. For TCRbeta analysis, collaborators shipped samples in one of three forms: frozen whole blood, isolated PBMCs, or DNA extracted from either of those sample types. General study outcomes and caveats: The quantity of clinical and demographic metadata differed by source and by participant and was supplied without curation.

The immunoSEQ Assay, a bias-controlled multiplex PCR, was used to amplify TCRbeta CDR3 regions from genomic DNA. In the original analysis: Nucleated cell counts per sample were estimated from amplification of reference gene primers within the assay. To quantify the absolute abundance of each unique TCRbeta CDR3 rearrangement, sequence reads were collapsed and filtered. For each sample, productive Simpson clonality was calculated as the square root of Simpson's diversity index over productive rearrangements. TCRdb retrieved this table from immuneACCESS and kept in-frame rearrangements only. Not all clones are present; in checked studies, unresolved V genes account for under half, and no reason is known for the remainder. The DNA was the basis for D and trimming; V, J and clone size are from that table. This sample lists a few hundred thousand clones; around 82% were detected once. Clones ranked in the top ten supply less than 10% of the sample.

The source is a human donor in a cohort sampled during active COVID-19. Sequencing was carried out using peripheral blood. This chain is built from TRBV18 and TRBJ2-1, and 8 bases in between align with TRBD2. The CDR3 protein: CASSRAGAYNEQFF. The nucleotide sequence is TGTGCCAGCTCACGAGCGGGGGCATACAATGAGCAGTTCTTC.